These 9 T cell receptor beta chains share one sample of origin, sequenced in a study of response to subunit inactivated influenza vaccine. TCRdb re-called the RT-PCR reads through MiXCR, storing one row per CDR3 protein. The table lists some 480,000 distinct CDR3 sequences, 9.5% to 12% of them singletons. The starting material was PBMCs from blood, obtained more than 35 days after vaccination. These receptors were obtained from a man over 45 who received an inactivated influenza vaccine.

V usage is TRBV12-3 or TRBV12-4 and J usage is TRBJ2-3; D call uncertain. V was clipped by 2 bases and J by 1 base, with 7 bases between them. The CDR3 sequence is 14 residues long. CDR3 bases: TGTGCCAGCAGTTTATATCAACGCACAGATACGCAGTATTTT. Translating it yields CASSLYQRTDTQYF.

The rearrangement joins TRBV5-1 to TRBJ1-1; D gene ambiguous. CDR1 SGHRS and CDR2 YFSETQ come from the germline V gene. The V end lost 0 bases, the J end lost 1 base, and 10 bases lay between the germline ends. The CDR3 extends over 15 amino acids. CDR3 sequence: CASSLGSGPNTEAFF. The CDR3 DNA follows: TGCGCCAGCAGCTTGGGGTCGGGCCCGAACACTGAAGCTTTCTTT.

The rearrangement links TRBV28 to TRBJ2-3; D is ambiguous. The V gene's germline CDR1 is MDHEN and CDR2 SYDVKM. The CDR3 totals 14 residues. Trimming removed 6 bases at V and 6 bases at J, with 16 bases between. The chain's CDR3 is CASSPGLYGDTQYF. The CDR3 DNA is TGTGCCAGCAGCCCCGGGCTCTATGGGGATACGCAGTATTTT. The full variable domain, rest sourced from reference TRBV28 and TRBJ2-3, is DVKVTQSSRYLVKRTGEKVFLECVQDMDHENMFWYRQDPGLGLRLIYFSYDVKMKEKGDIPEGYSVSREKKERFSLILESASTNQTSMYLCASSPGLYGDTQYFGPGTRLTVL.

This clonotype was detected once. The V and J genes are TRBV7-3 and TRBJ2-5; 8 bases line up with TRBD2. Looked up from germline, CDR1 is SGHTA and CDR2 is FQGTGA. J lost 2 bases, V lost 1 base, and 6 bases had no gene match. The CDR3 extends over 16 amino acids. DNA for the CDR3: TGTGCCAGCAGCTTAAGCCCCGCGGGAGGACAAGAGACCCAGTACTTC. Encoded protein: CASSLSPAGGQETQYF.

This clonotype was detected only a few times. Here the CDR3 DNA reads TGTGCCAGCAGCTTAGCTATCTCGGACTACGAGCAGTACTTC. Amino acids: CASSLAISDYEQYF. The rearrangement joins TRBV7-2 to TRBJ2-7; D call uncertain. Deletions cut 0 bases from V and 3 bases from J, with 9 bases between. This CDR3 spans 14 amino acids. Germline V CDR1 and CDR2: SGHTA, FQGNSA.

This clonotype has ten or more counts. The CDR3: CSATNPGHSYEQYF. The CDR3 DNA reads TGCAGTGCAACCAATCCGGGACATTCCTACGAGCAGTACTTC. The chain links TRBV20-1 to TRBJ2-7; D might be TRBD1 (6 bases). Trimming stripped 6 bases from V and 1 base from J, with 16 bases between. Per the germline V gene, CDR1 is DFQATT and CDR2 is SNEGSKA (reference sequence). The CDR3 has 14 residues.

In its sample, this clonotype was seen many times. The gene calls are TRBV7-2 and TRBJ2-2; unclear D gene. The V gene lost 5 bases and the J gene lost 0 bases, with 10 bases spanning the gap. Germline V CDR1 and CDR2: SGHTA, FQGNSA. This CDR3 spans 15 amino acids. This chain's CDR3 is CASSLSWTNTGELFF. For the CDR3, the DNA is TGTGCCAGCAGCCTGTCCTGGACGAACACCGGGGAGCTGTTTTTT.

J is TRBJ2-3 and V is TRBV24-1; D is unresolved. Germline CDR1 reads KGHDR; CDR2 reads SFDVKD. V was shortened by 9 bases and J by 4 bases, with 7 bases between the two germline ends. CDR3 length: 11 residues. The CDR3 DNA is TGTGCCACCCGGGTGGCAGATACGCAGTATTTT. Its protein product is CATRVADTQYF.

This sequence joins TRBV6-2 or TRBV6-3 and TRBJ1-2, with 11 bases lining up with TRBD1. Germline CDR1 is MNHEY and CDR2 is SVGEGT. CDR3 length: 15 amino acids. The trim removed 2 bases at V and 4 bases at J, leaving 3 bases unmatched. The CDR3 region is CASSYGQGAAYGYTF. CDR3 coding DNA: TGTGCCAGCAGTTACGGACAGGGGGCGGCCTATGGCTACACCTTC.